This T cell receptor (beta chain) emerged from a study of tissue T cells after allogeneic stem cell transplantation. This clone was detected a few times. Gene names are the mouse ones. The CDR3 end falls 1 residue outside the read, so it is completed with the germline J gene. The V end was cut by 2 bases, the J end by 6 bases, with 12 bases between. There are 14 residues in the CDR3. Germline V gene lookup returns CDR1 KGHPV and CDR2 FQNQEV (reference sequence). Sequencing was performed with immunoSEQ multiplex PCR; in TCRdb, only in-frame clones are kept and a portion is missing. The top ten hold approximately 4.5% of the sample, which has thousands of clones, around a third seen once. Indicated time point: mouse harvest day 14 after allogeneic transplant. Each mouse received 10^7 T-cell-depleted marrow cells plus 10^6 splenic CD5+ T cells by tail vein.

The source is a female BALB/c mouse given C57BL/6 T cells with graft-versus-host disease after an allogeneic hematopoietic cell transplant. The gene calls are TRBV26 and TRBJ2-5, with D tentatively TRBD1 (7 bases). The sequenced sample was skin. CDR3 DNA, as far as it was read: TGTGCCAGCAGTCTGAGGGGGCAGGAGGACACCCAGTAC. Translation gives CASSLRGQEDTQY. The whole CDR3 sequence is CASSLRGQEDTQYF.